The 11 T cell receptor beta chains below all came from one sample that was sequenced in a study of Graves' ophthalmopathy and Graves' hyperthyroidism. Amplified material comprised TCR beta CDR3 regions derived from RNA transcripts. First-round RT-PCR relied on HTBI primers, and a second-round multiplex PCR came next. TCRdb reanalysed the multiplex PCR reads using MiXCR and keeps one entry per CDR3 protein. The data contain 650,000 to 900,000 distinct CDR3 sequences, roughly 40% of them singletons. The sample was peripheral blood. Receptors originate from an adult man with Graves' ophthalmopathy.

This clonotype was seen a few times. The V and J genes are TRBV20-1 and TRBJ1-1; TRBD1 matches at 8 bases. V shed 5 bases and J 0 bases; nucleotides not matched to a gene: 11. Germline loops: CDR1 DFQATT, CDR2 SNEGSKA (reference sequence). This CDR3 is 16 amino acids long. CDR3 region: CSAPGPGGLVNTEAFF. The DNA of the CDR3 is TGCAGTGCTCCGGGGCCAGGGGGCCTTGTGAACACTGAAGCTTTCTTT.

This sequence joins TRBV4-2 and TRBJ2-5; tentatively, D is TRBD2 (6 bases). The length of the CDR3 is 15 residues. V gave up 1 base and J gave up 5 bases, with 14 bases separating them. The germline V gene has CDR1 LGHNA and CDR2 YNFKEQ. The CDR3 protein is CASSQAWGERETQYF. In DNA form, the CDR3 reads TGTGCCAGCAGCCAAGCTTGGGGGGAAAGGGAGACCCAGTACTTC.

The chain couples TRBV19 to TRBJ1-4; 7 bases map to TRBD1. Unmatched junction bases numbered 9, after V lost 11 bases and J lost 6 bases. Germline V gene sequence: CDR1 LNHDA, CDR2 SQIVND (reference sequence). The CDR3 totals 13 residues. DNA for the CDR3: TGTGCCTGTCCCGGGACAGCGGATGAAAAACTGTTTTTT. This translates into CACPGTADEKLFF.

This clonotype was counted many times. This chain joins TRBV20-1 and TRBJ1-5, with TRBD1 identical over 10 bases. This CDR3 spans 12 amino acids. J gave up 9 bases and V 4 bases, and 3 bases lay outside the gene matches. Germline CDR1 and CDR2: DFQATT and SNEGSKA (reference sequence). The CDR3 loop reads CSATTGGGPQHF. The CDR3 DNA reads as TGCAGTGCTACGACAGGGGGCGGGCCCCAGCATTTT.

In its sample, this clonotype was seen many times. V is TRBV2 and J is TRBJ1-1; no reliable D call. Trimming took off 5 bases at V and 1 base at J, with 11 bases between the two ends. Germline CDR1 and CDR2: SNHLY and FYNNEI. The CDR3 runs 14 residues. The CDR3 loop is CASSPTRGNTEAFF. The CDR3 DNA follows: TGTGCCAGCAGTCCTACACGGGGGAACACTGAAGCTTTCTTT.

V and J are TRBV2 and TRBJ2-2; no clear D. This CDR3 comprises 13 residues. Trimming stripped 5 bases from V and 6 bases from J, with 10 bases between. Germline loops: CDR1 SNHLY, CDR2 FYNNEI. The CDR3: CASSCIGAGELFF. The CDR3 nucleotides read TGTGCCAGCAGTTGCATCGGCGCCGGGGAGCTGTTTTTT. Full variable domain (rest looked up from reference TRBV2 and TRBJ2-2): EPEVTQTPSHQVTQMGQEVILRCVPISNHLYFYWYRQILGQKVEFLVSFYNNEISEKSEIFDDQFSVERPDGSNFTLKIRSTKLEDSAMYFCASSCIGAGELFFGEGSRLTVL.

The chain recombines TRBV28 with TRBJ1-2; possibly TRBD1 for D (5 bases). Germline CDR1 reads MDHEN; CDR2 reads SYDVKM. V was pared by 3 bases and J by 4 bases, with 12 bases between. The CDR3 is made up of 14 amino acids. This chain's CDR3 is CASSLPDTGYGYTF. The DNA for the CDR3 is TGTGCCAGCAGTTTGCCGGACACGGGCTATGGCTACACCTTC.

This clonotype has more than one count but fewer than ten. The chain's CDR3 is CASSPILRPEQYF. CDR3 sequence (DNA): TGTGCCAGCAGCCCGATCCTCCGGCCCGAGCAGTACTTC. This chain uses TRBV7-2 with TRBJ2-7; D is undetermined. CDR3 length equals 13 residues. The germline V gene encodes CDR1 SGHTA and CDR2 FQGNSA. The V end lost 5 bases, the J end lost 6 bases, and 14 bases lay between the germline ends.

This sequence joins TRBV29-1 and TRBJ2-5, with TRBD1 matching 9 bases. Looked up from germline, CDR1 is SQVTM and CDR2 is ANQGSEA. The CDR3 loop spans 13 amino acids. V was pared by 6 bases and J by 7 bases, with 9 bases of the junction left unmatched. CDR3 protein: CSVDVPGQGTQYF. Written as DNA, the CDR3 is TGCAGCGTGGACGTCCCGGGACAGGGGACCCAGTACTTC. Supplemented by reference TRBV29-1 and TRBJ2-5, the full variable domain reads SAVISQKPSRDICQRGTSLTIQCQVDSQVTMMFWYRQQPGQSLTLIATANQGSEATYESGFVIDKFPISRPNLTFSTLTVSNMSPEDSSIYLCSVDVPGQGTQYFGPGTRLLVL.

This chain links TRBV20-1 with TRBJ2-3; D uncertain. CDR3 length: 10 amino acids. The V end lost 5 bases, the J end lost 5 bases, and 5 bases lay between the germline ends. Germline values: CDR1 DFQATT, CDR2 SNEGSKA (reference sequence). The CDR3 sequence is CSADKDTQYF. The CDR3 DNA sequence: TGCAGTGCTGATAAAGATACGCAGTATTTT.

This clonotype appeared many times. V usage is TRBV29-1 and J usage is TRBJ2-7; D is ambiguous. Germline values: CDR1 SQVTM, CDR2 ANQGSEA. The V and J ends lost 6 bases and 1 base respectively, with 13 bases between them. The CDR3 is 13 amino acids. The CDR3 DNA is TGCAGCGTGCGAGTGACACGTTCCTACGAGCAGTACTTC. Protein product: CSVRVTRSYEQYF.